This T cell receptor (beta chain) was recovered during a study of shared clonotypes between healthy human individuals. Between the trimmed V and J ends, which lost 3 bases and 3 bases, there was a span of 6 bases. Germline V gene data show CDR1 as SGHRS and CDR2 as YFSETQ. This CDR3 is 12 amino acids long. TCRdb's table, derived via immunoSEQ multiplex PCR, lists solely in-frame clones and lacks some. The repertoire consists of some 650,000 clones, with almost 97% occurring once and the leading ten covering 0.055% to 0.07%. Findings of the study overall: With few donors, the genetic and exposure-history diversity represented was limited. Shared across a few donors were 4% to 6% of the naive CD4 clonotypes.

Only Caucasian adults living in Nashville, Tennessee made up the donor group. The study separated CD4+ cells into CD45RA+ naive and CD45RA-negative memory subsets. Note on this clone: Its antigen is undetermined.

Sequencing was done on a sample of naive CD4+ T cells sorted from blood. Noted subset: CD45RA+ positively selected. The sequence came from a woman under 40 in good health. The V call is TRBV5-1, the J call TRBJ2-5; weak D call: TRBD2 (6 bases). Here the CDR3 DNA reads TGCGCCAGCAGCTCGGGGGAAGAGACCCAGTACTTC. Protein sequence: CASSSGEETQYF.